Sequencing of this T cell receptor beta chain was carried out in a study of blood T cells in healthy people across ages. Findings of the study overall: Correlation between TCR beta diversity and naive T cell percentage was strong. TCR beta diversity per million T cells fell roughly linearly with age. Both higher diversity and more naive CD4+ cells marked long-lived donors when set against aged donors.

In regard to this clonotype: What it binds is unknown.

Primers used in a second PCR of roughly 6 to 12 cycles were a sample-barcoded 5' primer and a J-beta primer mix. TCRdb processed the 5' RACE reads anew with MiXCR; each CDR3 protein has one entry. The sample records more than 500,000 distinct CDR3 sequences, roughly a quarter being singletons. This receptor was obtained from a woman between 65 and 79 years old in good health. Material: blood.

The CDR3 nucleotides are TGTGCCAGCAGCTTCTTACAAGAAAACACTGAAGCTTTCTTT. It translates to CASSFLQENTEAFF. The V and J genes are TRBV13 and TRBJ1-1; D remains ambiguous. In germline, CDR1 is PRHDT, CDR2 FYEKMQ (reference sequence). The ends were cut back, 3 bases at V and 2 bases at J, with 10 bases in the middle. CDR3 length: 14 residues. Looking up the rest from reference TRBV13 and TRBJ1-1 gives the full variable domain: AAGVIQSPRHLIKEKRETATLKCYPIPRHDTVYWYQQGPGQDPQFLISFYEKMQSDKGSIPDRFSAQQFSDYHSELNMSSLELGDSALYFCASSFLQENTEAFFGQGTRLTVV.